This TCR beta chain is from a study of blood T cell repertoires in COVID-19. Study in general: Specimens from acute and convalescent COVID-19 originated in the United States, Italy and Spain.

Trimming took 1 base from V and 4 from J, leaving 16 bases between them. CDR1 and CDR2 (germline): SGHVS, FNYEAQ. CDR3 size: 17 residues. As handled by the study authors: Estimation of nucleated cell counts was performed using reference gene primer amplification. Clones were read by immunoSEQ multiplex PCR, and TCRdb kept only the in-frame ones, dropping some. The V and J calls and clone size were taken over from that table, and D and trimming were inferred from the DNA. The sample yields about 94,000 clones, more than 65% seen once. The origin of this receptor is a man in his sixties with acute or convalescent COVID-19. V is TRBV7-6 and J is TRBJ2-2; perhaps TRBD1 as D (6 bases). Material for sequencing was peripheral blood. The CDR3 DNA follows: TGTGCCAGCAGCTTAGAGTTACGACAGGTCGCCACCGGGGAGCTGTTTTTT. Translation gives CASSLELRQVATGELFF.